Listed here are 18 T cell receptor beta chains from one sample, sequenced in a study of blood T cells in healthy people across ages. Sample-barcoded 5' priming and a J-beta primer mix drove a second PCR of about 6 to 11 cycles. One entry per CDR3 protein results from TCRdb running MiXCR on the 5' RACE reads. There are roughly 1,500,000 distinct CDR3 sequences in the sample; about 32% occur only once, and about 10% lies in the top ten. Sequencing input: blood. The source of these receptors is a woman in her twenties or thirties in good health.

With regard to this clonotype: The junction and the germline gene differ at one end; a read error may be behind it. The CDR3 DNA reads TGTGCCAGCTCACCAATAGCGGACCCCTCCTACAATGGGCAGTTCTTC. Its protein product is CASSPIADPSYNGQFF. The rearrangement links TRBV18 to TRBJ2-1; D perhaps matches TRBD2 (6 bases). The CDR3 has 16 residues. Germline loops: CDR1 KGHSH, CDR2 LQKENI.

Here the CDR3 DNA reads TGCAGTGCTAATCTACAGGGGGCTTGGAATTCACCCCTCCACTTT. Translation gives CSANLQGAWNSPLHF. The rearrangement joins TRBV20-1 to TRBJ1-6, with TRBD1 identical over 9 bases. The CDR3 has 15 residues. Trimming cost V 4 bases and J 7 bases; bases outside gene matches: 8. CDR1 is DFQATT, CDR2 SNEGSKA, per germline (reference sequence).

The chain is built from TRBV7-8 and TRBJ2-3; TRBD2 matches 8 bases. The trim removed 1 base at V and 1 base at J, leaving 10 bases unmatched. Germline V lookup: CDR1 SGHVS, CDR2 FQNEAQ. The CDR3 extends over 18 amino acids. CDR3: CASSLGPREARRTDTQYF. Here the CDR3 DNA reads TGTGCCAGCAGCTTAGGACCGCGGGAGGCTCGGCGCACAGATACGCAGTATTTT.

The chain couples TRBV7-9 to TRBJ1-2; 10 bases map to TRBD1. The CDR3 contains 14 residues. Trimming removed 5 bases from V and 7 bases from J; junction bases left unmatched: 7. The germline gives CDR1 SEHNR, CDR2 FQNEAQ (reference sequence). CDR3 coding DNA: TGTGCCAGCAGCCCCCGACAGGGGGCGACTGGCTACACCTTC. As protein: CASSPRQGATGYTF.

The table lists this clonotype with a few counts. The CDR3 region is CAFPHQETQYF. The CDR3 nucleotides are TGTGCCTTTCCCCACCAAGAGACCCAGTACTTC. The chain joins TRBV9 to TRBJ2-5; D not resolved. There are 11 residues in the CDR3. CDR1 SGDLS and CDR2 YYNGEE come from the germline V gene. The germline V and J ends were trimmed by 10 bases and 0 bases, with 7 bases remaining between them.

CDR3 loop: CASNRVAGGYNEQFF. The CDR3 DNA reads TGTGCCAGCAACAGGGTAGCGGGAGGTTACAATGAGCAGTTCTTC. The chain links TRBV28 to TRBJ2-1; TRBD2 matches at 10 bases. From germline, CDR1 is MDHEN and CDR2 SYDVKM. The CDR3 is 15 residues long. After removal of 7 bases from V and 4 bases from J, the junction contained 7 bases not matched to a gene.

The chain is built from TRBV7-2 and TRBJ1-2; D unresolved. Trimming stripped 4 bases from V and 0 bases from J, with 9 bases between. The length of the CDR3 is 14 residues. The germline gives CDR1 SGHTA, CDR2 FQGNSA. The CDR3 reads CASSCDRSNYGYTF. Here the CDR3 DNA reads TGTGCCAGCAGCTGCGACCGATCTAACTATGGCTACACCTTC.

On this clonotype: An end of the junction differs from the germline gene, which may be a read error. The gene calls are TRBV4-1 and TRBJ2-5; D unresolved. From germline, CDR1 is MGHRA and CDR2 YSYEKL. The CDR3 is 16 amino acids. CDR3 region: CASSQPGGKQKEAQYF. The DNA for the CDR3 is TGCGCCAGCAGCCAACCGGGCGGTAAACAGAAAGAGGCCCAGTACTTC.

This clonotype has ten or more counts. The CDR3: CASRISTGNRADTQYF. In DNA, the CDR3 is TGTGCCAGCAGGATATCGACAGGGAATAGAGCAGATACGCAGTATTTT. The rearrangement joins TRBV7-9 to TRBJ2-3; 7 bases agree with TRBD1. Per germline, CDR1 SEHNR and CDR2 FQNEAQ (reference sequence). V was clipped by 6 bases and J by 4 bases; unmatched bases: 13. This CDR3 has 16 residues.

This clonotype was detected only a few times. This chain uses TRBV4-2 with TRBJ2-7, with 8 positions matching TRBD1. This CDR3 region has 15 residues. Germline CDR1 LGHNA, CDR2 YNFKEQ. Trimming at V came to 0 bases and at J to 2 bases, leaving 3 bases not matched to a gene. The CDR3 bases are TGTGCCAGCAGCCAAGACCTGGGACAGGCCTACGAGCAGTACTTC. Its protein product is CASSQDLGQAYEQYF.

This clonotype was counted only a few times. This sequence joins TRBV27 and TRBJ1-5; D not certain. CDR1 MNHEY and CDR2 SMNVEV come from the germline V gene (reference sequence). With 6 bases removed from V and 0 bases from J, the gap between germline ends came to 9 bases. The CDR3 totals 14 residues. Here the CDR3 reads CASSPDPSNQPQHF. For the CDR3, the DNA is TGTGCCAGCAGCCCCGACCCTAGCAATCAGCCCCAGCATTTT.

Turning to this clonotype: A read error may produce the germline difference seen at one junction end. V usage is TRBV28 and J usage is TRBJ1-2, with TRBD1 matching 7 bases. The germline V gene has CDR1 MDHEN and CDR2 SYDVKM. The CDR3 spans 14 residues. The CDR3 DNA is TGTGCCAGCCTCCCCAGGGGGAAAGGCTATGGCCACACCTTC. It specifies CASLPRGKGYGHTF.

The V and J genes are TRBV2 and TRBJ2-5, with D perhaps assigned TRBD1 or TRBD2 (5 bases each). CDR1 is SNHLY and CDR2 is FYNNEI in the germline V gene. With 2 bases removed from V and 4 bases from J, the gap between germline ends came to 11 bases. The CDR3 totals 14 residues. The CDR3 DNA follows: TGTGCCAGCAGTGAATTCCGGGGCCGAGAGACCCAGTACTTC. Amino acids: CASSEFRGRETQYF.

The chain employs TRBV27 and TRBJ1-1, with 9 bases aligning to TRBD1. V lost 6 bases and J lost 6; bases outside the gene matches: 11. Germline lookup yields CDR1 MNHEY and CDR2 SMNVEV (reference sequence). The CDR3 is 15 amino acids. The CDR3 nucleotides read TGTGCCAGCAGCCCCGTCGGGACAGGGAAGGCTGAAGCTTTCTTT. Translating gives CASSPVGTGKAEAFF.

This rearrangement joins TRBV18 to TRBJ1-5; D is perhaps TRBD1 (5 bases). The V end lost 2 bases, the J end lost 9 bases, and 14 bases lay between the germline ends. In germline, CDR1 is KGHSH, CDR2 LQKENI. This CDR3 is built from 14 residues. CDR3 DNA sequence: TGTGCCAGCTCACCAAACGAGGGGAAGGGGCCCCAGCATTTT. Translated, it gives CASSPNEGKGPQHF. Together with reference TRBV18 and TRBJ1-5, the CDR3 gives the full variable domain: NAGVMQNPRHLVRRRGQEARLRCSPMKGHSHVYWYRQLPEEGLKFMVYLQKENIIDESGMPKERFSAEFPKEGPSILRIQQVVRGDSAAYFCASSPNEGKGPQHFGDGTRLSIL.

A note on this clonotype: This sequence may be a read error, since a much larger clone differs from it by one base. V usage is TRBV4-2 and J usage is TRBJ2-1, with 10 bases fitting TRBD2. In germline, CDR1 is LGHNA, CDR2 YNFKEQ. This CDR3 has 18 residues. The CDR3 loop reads CASSQDVVVSGGYNGQFF. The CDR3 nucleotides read TGTGCCAGCAGCCAAGATGTGGTAGTTAGCGGGGGGTACAATGGGCAGTTCTTC.

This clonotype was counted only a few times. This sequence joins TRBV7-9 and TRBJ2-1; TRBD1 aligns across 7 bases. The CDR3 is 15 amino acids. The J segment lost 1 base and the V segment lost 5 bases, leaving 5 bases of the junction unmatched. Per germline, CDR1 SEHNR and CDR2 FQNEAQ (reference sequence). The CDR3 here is CASSNTGASYNEQFF. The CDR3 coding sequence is TGTGCCAGCAGCAATACAGGGGCATCCTACAATGAGCAGTTCTTC.

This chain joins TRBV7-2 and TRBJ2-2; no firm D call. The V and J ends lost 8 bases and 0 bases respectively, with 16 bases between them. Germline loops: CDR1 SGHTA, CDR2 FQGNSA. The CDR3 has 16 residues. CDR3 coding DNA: TGTGCCAGCGAAAAAAAGGGCAGATCGAACACCGGGGAGCTGTTTTTT. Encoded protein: CASEKKGRSNTGELFF. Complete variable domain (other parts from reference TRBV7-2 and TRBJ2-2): GAGVSQSPSNKVTEKGKDVELRCDPISGHTALYWYRQSLGQGLEFLIYFQGNSAPDKSGLPSDRFSAERTGGSVSTLTIQRTQQEDSAVYLCASEKKGRSNTGELFFGEGSRLTVL.